This entry concerns a single T cell receptor (beta chain). Its cognate antigen has yet to be identified. No base quality values were provided; no much bigger clone lies one nucleotide off. V sheds 5 bases and J sheds 4 bases, leaving 9 bases between their ends. The germline V gene provides CDR1 MNHEY and CDR2 SVGAGI. From the cysteine through the phenylalanine, the CDR3 covers 13 amino acids. Only CDR3 DNA is held: 39 bases, read in frame from base 1. The source of the sample is a study of technical replicates of blood from a few donors (dated by TCRdb to the late 2010s). Libraries were constructed by the immunoSEQ multiplex PCR assay. TCRdb re-hosts the immuneACCESS table, in-frame sequences only. Its copies lack some clones; in the studies checked, an unresolved V gene accounts for under half of them, and the cause for the rest is not known. The sample table holds tens of thousands of clones, of which approximately 97% were seen once. The ten largest clones capture around 0.18% of the sample.

The clonotype originates from a human donor in good health. Sequencing input: T cells isolated from PBMCs. Here the chain combines TRBV6-5 and TRBJ2-1, with a tentative D gene TRBD1 over 5 matching bases. The CDR3 corresponds to CASSRTLYNEQFF. DNA sequence: TGTGCCAGCAGTCGGACATTGTACAATGAGCAGTTCTTC.